Below, 6 T cell receptor beta chains from the same sample are listed, as sequenced in a study of T-cell reconstitution after alpha-beta-depleted transplantation in children. The authors prepared the TCRbeta library with unique molecular identifiers. TCRdb reanalysed the PCR reads using MiXCR and keeps one entry per CDR3 protein. This table holds some 600,000 distinct CDR3 sequences, 10% to 15% found once. Source: PBMCs, mostly from graft donor cells, taken 360 days after TCRalphabeta/CD19-depleted stem cell transplant. These receptors were obtained from a male patient between 5 and 17 years old who had a stem cell transplant for acute myeloid leukemia, so the T cells may come from the graft donor.

This clonotype was counted a few times. This chain links TRBV7-2 with TRBJ2-6; no definite D call. The V gene's germline CDR1 is SGHTA and CDR2 FQGNSA. Trimming left V 2 bases short and J 0 bases short, with 5 bases between. CDR3 length equals 15 residues. The CDR3 sequence is CASSLWYSGANVLTF. The CDR3, as DNA: TGTGCCAGCAGCTTATGGTACTCTGGGGCCAACGTCCTGACTTTC.

This clonotype was found a few times. The chain recombines TRBV5-1 with TRBJ1-2; TRBD1 matches at 8 bases. The CDR3 consists of 15 residues. CDR1 is SGHRS and CDR2 is YFSETQ in the germline V gene. With V trimmed by 1 base and J by 3 bases, 5 bases remained unmatched. CDR3 bases: TGCGCCAGCAGCTTGTCCAGGGGGCAGGACTATGGCTACACCTTC. This codes for CASSLSRGQDYGYTF. The full variable domain, its missing parts supplied by reference TRBV5-1 and TRBJ1-2, is KAGVTQTPRYLIKTRGQQVTLSCSPISGHRSVSWYQQTPGQGLQFLFEYFSETQRNKGNFPGRFSGRQFSNSRSEMNVSTLELGDSALYLCASSLSRGQDYGYTFGSGTRLTVV.

This rearrangement joins TRBV5-1 to TRBJ2-7; tentatively, D is TRBD1 or TRBD2 (6 bases each). V was trimmed by 3 bases and J by 2 bases, leaving 12 bases between them. Germline V CDR1 and CDR2: SGHRS, YFSETQ. The CDR3 contains 14 residues. As DNA, the CDR3 is TGCGCCAGCAGCTCCATCGGGGGCCCCTACGAGCAGTACTTC. It specifies CASSSIGGPYEQYF.

To note about this clonotype: A single base separates this from a much larger clone, so it may be a read error. The chain has TRBV5-1 and TRBJ2-7, with a weak D call TRBD2 (5 bases). Trimming left V 3 bases short and J 5 bases short, with 18 bases between. This CDR3 comprises 15 residues. CDR1 and CDR2 (germline): SGHRS, YFSETQ. CDR3 DNA sequence: TGCGCCAGCAGCTCGCGTGAGTGGGAGATAAACGAGCAGTACTTC. Its translation: CASSSREWEINEQYF.

This clonotype has just a few counts. V is TRBV20-1 and J is TRBJ2-1; D unresolved. The CDR3 totals 11 residues. Germline CDR1 reads DFQATT; CDR2 reads SNEGSKA (reference sequence). V shed 6 bases and J shed 7 bases, with 10 bases lying between them. CDR3 in amino acids: CSAPVVNEQFF. In nucleotides, the CDR3 is TGCAGTGCCCCCGTGGTGAATGAGCAGTTCTTC.

This sequence joins TRBV10-3 and TRBJ2-3, with a possible D match to TRBD2 (6 bases). Trimming shortened V by 0 bases and J by 2 bases, and 12 bases separated the two germline ends. Germline V lookup: CDR1 ENHRY, CDR2 SYGVKD. The CDR3 extends over 16 amino acids. For the CDR3, the DNA is TGTGCCATCAGTGAGTCGAGCACTAGCCTCACAGATACGCAGTATTTT. Translated, it gives CAISESSTSLTDTQYF.